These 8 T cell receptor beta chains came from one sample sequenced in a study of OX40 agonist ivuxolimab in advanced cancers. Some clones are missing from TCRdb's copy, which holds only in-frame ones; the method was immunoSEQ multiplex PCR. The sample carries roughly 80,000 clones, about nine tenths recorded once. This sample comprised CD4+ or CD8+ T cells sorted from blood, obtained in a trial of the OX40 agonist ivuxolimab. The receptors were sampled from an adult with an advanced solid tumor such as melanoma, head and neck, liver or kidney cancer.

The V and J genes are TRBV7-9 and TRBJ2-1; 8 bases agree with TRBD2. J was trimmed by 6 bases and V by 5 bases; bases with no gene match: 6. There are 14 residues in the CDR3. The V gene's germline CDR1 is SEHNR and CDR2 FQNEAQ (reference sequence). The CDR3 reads CASSRPGLANEQFF. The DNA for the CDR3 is TGTGCCAGCAGCCGCCCAGGACTAGCCAATGAGCAGTTCTTC.

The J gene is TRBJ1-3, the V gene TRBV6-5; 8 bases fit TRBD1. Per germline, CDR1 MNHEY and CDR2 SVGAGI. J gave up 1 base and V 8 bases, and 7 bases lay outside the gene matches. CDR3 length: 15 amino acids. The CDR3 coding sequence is TGTGCCAGCGGGCGACAGGGGAGGTCTGGAAACACCATATATTTT. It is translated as CASGRQGRSGNTIYF.

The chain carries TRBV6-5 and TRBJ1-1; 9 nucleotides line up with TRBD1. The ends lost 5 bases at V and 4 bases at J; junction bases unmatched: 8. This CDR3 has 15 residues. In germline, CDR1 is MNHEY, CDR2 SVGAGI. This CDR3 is CASSRDRGKGTEAFF. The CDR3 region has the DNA TGTGCCAGCAGTCGCGACAGGGGGAAGGGCACTGAAGCTTTCTTT.

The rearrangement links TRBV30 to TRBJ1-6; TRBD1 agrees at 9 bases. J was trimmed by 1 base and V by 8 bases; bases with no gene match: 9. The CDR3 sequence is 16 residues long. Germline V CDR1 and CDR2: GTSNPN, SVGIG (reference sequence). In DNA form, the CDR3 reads TGTGCCGGATGGACAGGGGTGAGATCCTATAATTCACCCCTCCACTTT. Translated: CAGWTGVRSYNSPLHF.

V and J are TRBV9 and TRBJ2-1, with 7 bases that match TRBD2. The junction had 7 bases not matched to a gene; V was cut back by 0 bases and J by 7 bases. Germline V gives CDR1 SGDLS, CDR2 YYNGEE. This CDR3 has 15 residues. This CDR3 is CASSVGAGDVNEQFF. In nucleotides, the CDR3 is TGTGCCAGCAGCGTAGGGGCGGGAGATGTGAATGAGCAGTTCTTC.

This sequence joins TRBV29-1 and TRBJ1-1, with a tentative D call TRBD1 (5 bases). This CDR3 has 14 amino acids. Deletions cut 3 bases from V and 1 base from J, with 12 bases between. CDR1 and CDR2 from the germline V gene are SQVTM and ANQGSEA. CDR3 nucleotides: TGCAGCGTTGATGGTGGGACTGCGAACACTGAAGCTTTCTTT. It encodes CSVDGGTANTEAFF.

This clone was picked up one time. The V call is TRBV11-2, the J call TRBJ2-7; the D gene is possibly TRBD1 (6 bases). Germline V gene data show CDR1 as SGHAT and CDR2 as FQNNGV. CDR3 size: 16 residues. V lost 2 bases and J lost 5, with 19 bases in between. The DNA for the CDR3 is TGTGCCAGCAGCTTAAGCTCGGGACACGGGACCGACGAGCAGTACTTC. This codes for CASSLSSGHGTDEQYF.

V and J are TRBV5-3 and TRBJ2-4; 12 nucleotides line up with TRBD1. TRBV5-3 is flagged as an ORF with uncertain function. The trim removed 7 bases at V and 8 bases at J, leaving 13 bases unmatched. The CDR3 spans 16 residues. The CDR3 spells CARVPGQGAPMDIQYF. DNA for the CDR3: TGTGCCAGAGTCCCGGGACAGGGGGCGCCGATGGACATTCAGTACTTC.